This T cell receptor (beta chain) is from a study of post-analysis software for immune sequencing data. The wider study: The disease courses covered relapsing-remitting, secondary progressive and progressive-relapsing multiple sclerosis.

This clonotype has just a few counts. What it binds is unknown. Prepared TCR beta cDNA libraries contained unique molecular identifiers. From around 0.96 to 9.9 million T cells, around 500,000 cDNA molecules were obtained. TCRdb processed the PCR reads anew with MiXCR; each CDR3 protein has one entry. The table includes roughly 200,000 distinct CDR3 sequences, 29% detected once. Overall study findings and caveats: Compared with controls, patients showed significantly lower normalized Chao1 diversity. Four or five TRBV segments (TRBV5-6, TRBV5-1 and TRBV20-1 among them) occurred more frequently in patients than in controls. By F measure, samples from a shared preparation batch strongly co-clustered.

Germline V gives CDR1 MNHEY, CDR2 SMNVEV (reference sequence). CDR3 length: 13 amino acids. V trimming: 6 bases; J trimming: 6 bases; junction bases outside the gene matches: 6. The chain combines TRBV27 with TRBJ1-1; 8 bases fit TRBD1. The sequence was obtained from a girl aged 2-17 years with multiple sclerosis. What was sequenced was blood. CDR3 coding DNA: TGTGCCAGCAGGCAGGGGGCATTTGCTGAAGCTTTCTTT. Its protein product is CASRQGAFAEAFF.